What follows are 29 T cell receptor beta chains derived from one specimen sequenced in a study of CD8 T cells in ankylosing spondylitis. MiXCR was run by TCRdb on the 5' RACE reads, yielding one entry per CDR3 protein. The sample holds 200,000 or so distinct CDR3 sequences; 10% to 15% are singletons and the top ten take approximately 11%. Sample: blood, either unsorted or a sorted T cell fraction (not recorded which). The origin of the receptors is a female donor with ankylosing spondylitis or in good health (not recorded which).

Details on this clonotype: A much larger clone differs by one base, so this may be a read error. The CDR3 carries no conserved terminal phenylalanine or tryptophan, so it likely arises from a read error. This chain connects TRBV5-1 to TRBJ2-3; no definite D call. CDR3 size: 14 residues. Trimming took 2 bases from V and 2 from J, leaving 9 bases between them. Germline V CDR1 and CDR2: SGHRS, YFSETQ. The CDR3 spells CASSFVQATDTQYL. Here the CDR3 DNA reads TGCGCCAGCAGCTTTGTCCAGGCCACAGATACGCAGTATCTT.

This chain uses TRBV7-2 with TRBJ2-5; D perhaps matches TRBD2 (6 bases). Germline CDR1 reads SGHTA; CDR2 reads FQGNSA. The CDR3 covers 14 residues. V gave up 6 bases and J gave up 5 bases, with 16 bases separating them. The CDR3 here is CASSNEGLAETQYF. CDR3 DNA: TGTGCCAGCAGTAACGAGGGTCTAGCGGAGACCCAGTACTTC.

This clonotype was picked up a small number of times. J is TRBJ1-6 and V is TRBV18; 7 nucleotides agree with TRBD1. In germline, CDR1 is KGHSH, CDR2 LQKENI. The CDR3 is 15 residues long. V lost 2 bases and J lost 9; bases outside the gene matches: 7. The CDR3 reads CASSPADRASSPLHF. CDR3 nucleotide sequence: TGTGCCAGCTCACCAGCAGACAGGGCCAGTTCACCCCTCCACTTT. Complete variable domain (other parts from reference TRBV18 and TRBJ1-6): NAGVMQNPRHLVRRRGQEARLRCSPMKGHSHVYWYRQLPEEGLKFMVYLQKENIIDESGMPKERFSAEFPKEGPSILRIQQVVRGDSAAYFCASSPADRASSPLHFGNGTRLTVT.

In its sample, this clonotype was seen many times. The chain recombines TRBV7-2 with TRBJ2-1, with 15 bases fitting TRBD2. The length of the CDR3 is 15 residues. The J segment lost 12 bases and the V segment lost 6 bases, leaving 9 bases of the junction unmatched. Germline V gene sequence: CDR1 SGHTA, CDR2 FQGNSA. The DNA for the CDR3 is TGTGCCAGCAGTCCAAGGACTAGCGGGGGGGAACGGCAGTTCTTC. This sequence encodes CASSPRTSGGERQFF. The variable domain in full, with the rest retrieved from reference TRBV7-2 and TRBJ2-1, is GAGVSQSPSNKVTEKGKDVELRCDPISGHTALYWYRQSLGQGLEFLIYFQGNSAPDKSGLPSDRFSAERTGGSVSTLTIQRTQQEDSAVYLCASSPRTSGGERQFFGPGTRLTVL.

This clonotype showed up many times. The chain links TRBV24-1 to TRBJ2-1, with 9 positions matching TRBD1. This CDR3 comprises 17 residues. Per germline, CDR1 KGHDR and CDR2 SFDVKD. V lost 4 bases, J lost 2 bases, and 8 bases stayed unmatched. The CDR3 is CATSEAPGQGTYNEQFF. The CDR3, as DNA: TGTGCCACCAGTGAAGCACCCGGACAGGGGACCTACAATGAGCAGTTCTTC.

The sample holds a few counts of this clonotype. The chain links TRBV28 to TRBJ2-1, with a weak D call TRBD2 (5 bases). V dropped 7 bases and J dropped 4 bases, with 8 bases sitting between them. Looked up from germline, CDR1 is MDHEN and CDR2 is SYDVKM. This CDR3 comprises 12 residues. The CDR3 loop reads CASISGYNEQFF. CDR3 nucleotide sequence: TGTGCCAGCATAAGCGGATACAATGAGCAGTTCTTC.

This clonotype came up many times. This chain joins TRBV4-2 and TRBJ2-3; 8 bases line up with TRBD2. The ends lost 2 bases at V and 1 base at J; junction bases unmatched: 5. Germline CDR1 and CDR2: LGHNA and YNFKEQ. The length of the CDR3 is 16 residues. Here the CDR3 reads CASSQPLAVGTDTQYF. The CDR3 DNA reads as TGTGCCAGCAGCCAACCACTAGCGGTTGGCACAGATACGCAGTATTTT.

The table lists this clonotype with many counts. The chain recombines TRBV5-6 with TRBJ2-1, with a weak D call TRBD2 (5 bases). From germline, CDR1 is SGHDT and CDR2 YYEEEE. CDR3 length: 14 amino acids. V lost 0 bases, J lost 5 bases, and 9 bases lay in between. CDR3 DNA: TGTGCCAGCAGCTTGGAACCGGGAAACAATGAGCAGTTCTTC. Amino acid sequence: CASSLEPGNNEQFF.

This clonotype was seen ten or more times. This rearrangement joins TRBV5-6 to TRBJ2-4; D is unclear. There are 13 residues in the CDR3. In germline, CDR1 is SGHDT, CDR2 YYEEEE. V was clipped by 0 bases and J by 9 bases, with 10 bases between them. The CDR3 loop is CASSLAGKGIQYF. CDR3 nucleotides: TGTGCCAGCAGCTTGGCCGGAAAGGGCATTCAGTACTTC.

Many counts were recorded for this clonotype. The chain is built from TRBV27 and TRBJ2-1; no definite D call. CDR1 is MNHEY and CDR2 is SMNVEV in the germline V gene (reference sequence). V was pared by 6 bases and J by 3 bases, with 0 bases between. The CDR3 has 10 residues. CDR3 DNA sequence: TGTGCCAGCAGCTACAATGAGCAGTTCTTC. This sequence encodes CASSYNEQFF.

This clonotype has more than one count but fewer than ten. The DNA of the CDR3 is TGTGCCACCAGTCTAGCGGGCCTCTCTGGGGCCAACGTCCTGACTTTC. This sequence encodes CATSLAGLSGANVLTF. The rearrangement uses TRBV15 and TRBJ2-6, with 8 bases matching TRBD2. The CDR3 runs to 16 residues. V shed 6 bases, J shed 0 bases, and the junction held 4 bases outside the gene matches. In germline, CDR1 is LNHNV, CDR2 YYDKDF (reference sequence).

The table lists this clonotype with a few counts. The genes are TRBV20-1 and TRBJ1-1, with 7 bases aligning to TRBD1. V trimming: 2 bases; J trimming: 6 bases; junction bases outside the gene matches: 12. Germline assignment: CDR1 DFQATT and CDR2 SNEGSKA (reference sequence). This CDR3 has 15 amino acids. Written as DNA, the CDR3 is TGCAGTGCTAGACCCCCGACAGGGTCGGTACCTGAAGCTTTCTTT. Translating it yields CSARPPTGSVPEAFF.

This clonotype was seen many times. V is TRBV28 and J is TRBJ1-1; 8 bases align to TRBD1. Germline V gene data show CDR1 as MDHEN and CDR2 as SYDVKM. CDR3 size: 11 residues. Trimming at V came to 7 bases and at J to 11 bases, leaving 6 bases not matched to a gene. CDR3 in amino acids: CASTTRDRAFF. DNA for the CDR3: TGTGCCAGCACCACCCGGGACAGGGCTTTCTTT. Variable domain in full (rest from reference TRBV28 and TRBJ1-1): DVKVTQSSRYLVKRTGEKVFLECVQDMDHENMFWYRQDPGLGLRLIYFSYDVKMKEKGDIPEGYSVSREKKERFSLILESASTNQTSMYLCASTTRDRAFFGQGTRLTVV.

The CDR3 protein is CSAEALGTHNEQFF. In nucleotides, the CDR3 is TGCAGTGCCGAAGCCCTAGGGACGCACAATGAGCAGTTCTTC. The genes are TRBV20-1 and TRBJ2-1; perhaps D is TRBD1 or TRBD2 (5 bases each). CDR1 and CDR2 from the germline V gene are DFQATT and SNEGSKA (reference sequence). The CDR3 loop spans 14 amino acids. V gave up 6 bases and J gave up 5 bases, with 17 bases separating them.

This clonotype has just a few counts. The gene calls are TRBV28 and TRBJ1-5; D gene ambiguous. Between the trimmed V and J ends, which lost 10 bases and 2 bases, there was a span of 9 bases. The CDR3 extends over 12 amino acids. Germline assignment: CDR1 MDHEN and CDR2 SYDVKM. The CDR3 spells CAIGVGNQPQHF. CDR3 nucleotide sequence: TGTGCCATCGGGGTTGGCAATCAGCCCCAGCATTTT.

This clonotype has only a few counts. The chain has TRBV18 and TRBJ1-3; tentative D call: TRBD1 (6 bases). Germline-derived CDR1 and CDR2 are KGHSH and LQKENI. The CDR3 is 14 amino acids. V lost 8 bases and J lost 0, with 11 bases in between. The CDR3 DNA is TGTGCCAGCGAACAGGGTTACTCTGGAAACACCATATATTTT. Protein product: CASEQGYSGNTIYF.

This clonotype counts as medium-sized (0.01 to 0.1%). The V gene is TRBV12-3 or TRBV12-4, the J gene TRBJ1-5; D gene ambiguous. V shed 3 bases and J shed 6 bases, with 9 bases lying between them. The CDR3 length is 13 residues. This CDR3 is CASSFFRIQPQHF. The CDR3 DNA follows: TGTGCCAGCAGTTTTTTTAGGATTCAGCCCCAGCATTTT.

The chain combines TRBV19 with TRBJ1-2; D ambiguous. Germline loops: CDR1 LNHDA, CDR2 SQIVND (reference sequence). Trimming removed 3 bases from V and 2 bases from J, with 13 bases in between. The CDR3 length is 15 residues. The CDR3 here is CASSMAATQNYGYTF. The CDR3 DNA is TGTGCCAGTAGTATGGCGGCAACGCAGAACTATGGCTACACCTTC.

The sample holds a few counts of this clonotype. V is TRBV6-2 or TRBV6-3 and J is TRBJ2-3; D gene unclear. Trimming removed 2 bases from V and 4 bases from J, with 10 bases in between. Per germline, CDR1 MNHEY and CDR2 SVGEGT. CDR3 length: 14 amino acids. CDR3 sequence: CASSYGVEADTQYF. The DNA of the CDR3 is TGTGCCAGCAGTTACGGAGTAGAGGCAGATACGCAGTATTTT.

At least ten counts were recorded for this clonotype. The CDR3 region has the DNA TGCGCCAGCAGCTTGGGGCGGGGGTCTGGGACTGAAGCTTTCTTT. It specifies CASSLGRGSGTEAFF. This chain joins TRBV5-1 and TRBJ1-1; weak D call: TRBD1 (5 bases). CDR1 is SGHRS and CDR2 is YFSETQ in the germline V gene. The CDR3 sequence is 15 residues long. V dropped 0 bases and J dropped 5 bases, with 14 bases sitting between them.

This clonotype was counted at least ten times. The chain employs TRBV24-1 and TRBJ1-1; D ambiguous. V gave up 4 bases and J gave up 1 base, with 12 bases separating them. CDR3 length: 15 amino acids. Germline V CDR1 and CDR2: KGHDR, SFDVKD. CDR3 nucleotide sequence: TGTGCCACCAGTGACCCCGGCCGACCGAACACTGAAGCTTTCTTT. Translated: CATSDPGRPNTEAFF.

The V gene is TRBV28, the J gene TRBJ2-5; TRBD2 might be the D (6 bases). This CDR3 region has 14 residues. The V gene lost 2 bases and the J gene lost 4 bases, with 11 bases spanning the gap. CDR1 is MDHEN and CDR2 is SYDVKM in the germline V gene. CDR3: CASSLRGFRETQYF. CDR3 coding DNA: TGTGCCAGCAGTTTACGGGGGTTCCGAGAGACCCAGTACTTC.

This clonotype occurred many times. The J gene is TRBJ2-1, the V gene TRBV29-1, with TRBD1 matching over 7 bases. In germline, CDR1 is SQVTM, CDR2 ANQGSEA. The CDR3 is 13 residues long. Trimming took 8 bases from V and 2 from J; bases not matched to a gene: 6. CDR3 sequence reads: CSHDRATYNEQFF. Here the CDR3 DNA reads TGCAGCCACGACAGGGCTACCTACAATGAGCAGTTCTTC.

This clonotype came up a few times. The chain combines TRBV24-1 with TRBJ2-5; 10 nucleotides match TRBD2. Germline CDR1 is KGHDR and CDR2 is SFDVKD. The CDR3 is made up of 15 amino acids. V was pared by 10 bases and J by 5 bases, with 12 bases of the junction left unmatched. CDR3 loop: CATGGLAEGAETQYF. The CDR3 DNA is TGTGCCACGGGAGGACTAGCGGAGGGGGCCGAGACCCAGTACTTC.

This clonotype was counted at least ten times. The chain has TRBV29-1 and TRBJ2-4, with D perhaps TRBD2 (7 bases). The CDR3 extends over 12 amino acids. V was clipped by 7 bases and J by 6 bases, with 13 bases between them. The V gene's germline CDR1 is SQVTM and CDR2 ANQGSEA. CDR3 protein: CSGGGRGNIQYF. The CDR3 nucleotides read TGCAGCGGGGGGGGCCGGGGAAACATTCAGTACTTC.

The chain combines TRBV20-1 with TRBJ2-3; no reliable D call. The germline gives CDR1 DFQATT, CDR2 SNEGSKA (reference sequence). There are 15 residues in the CDR3. Trimming left V 3 bases short and J 2 bases short, with 15 bases between. CDR3 sequence (DNA): TGCAGTGCTAGTTTCGCGGTCGGCTCCACAGATACGCAGTATTTT. Translated, it gives CSASFAVGSTDTQYF.

This clonotype was counted between two and nine times. The rearrangement links TRBV5-6 to TRBJ1-1; 7 bases are a match to TRBD1. Germline V lookup: CDR1 SGHDT, CDR2 YYEEEE. CDR3 size: 15 residues. Losses at the gene ends were 0 bases for V and 1 base for J; bases not matched to a gene: 3. The CDR3 sequence: CASSLARTGNTEAFF. CDR3 sequence (DNA): TGTGCCAGCAGCTTGGCCCGGACAGGGAACACTGAAGCTTTCTTT. Variable domain in full (rest from reference TRBV5-6 and TRBJ1-1): DAGVTQSPTHLIKTRGQQVTLRCSPKSGHDTVSWYQQALGQGPQFIFQYYEEEERQRGNFPDRFSGHQFPNYSSELNVNALLLGDSALYLCASSLARTGNTEAFFGQGTRLTVV.

This clonotype was counted at least ten times. This rearrangement joins TRBV28 to TRBJ2-7; 13 positions agree with TRBD2. In germline, CDR1 is MDHEN, CDR2 SYDVKM. The length of the CDR3 is 17 residues. V shed 2 bases, J shed 4 bases, and the junction held 8 bases outside the gene matches. The CDR3 protein is CASSLPGLAGVSYEQYF. The CDR3 DNA is TGTGCCAGCAGTTTACCCGGACTAGCGGGAGTTTCATACGAGCAGTACTTC.

The chain combines TRBV7-3 with TRBJ2-3; 9 nucleotides agree with TRBD1. This CDR3 is 14 amino acids long. Germline V gene sequence: CDR1 SGHTA, CDR2 FQGTGA. V gave up 5 bases and J gave up 2 bases; unmatched junction bases: 2. CDR3 coding DNA: TGTGCCAGCAGCAGGGACAGGGACACAGATACGCAGTATTTT. Protein sequence: CASSRDRDTDTQYF.